The sequence of this TCR beta chain was determined in a study of T cells in Graves' hyperthyroidism and ophthalmopathy. General study points: Among clonotypes expanded in thyroid above 0.001, most were also found in blood.

Amplification yielded TCR beta CDR3 regions, with RNA transcripts as the source. HTBI primers were used for first-round RT-PCR of the TCR CDR3. MiXCR, applied by TCRdb to the multiplex PCR reads, yields one record per CDR3 protein. The data contain 300,000 to 400,000 distinct CDR3 sequences, approximately 13% of them singletons. When ophthalmopathy did not progress within 18 months, Graves' hyperthyroidism was considered stable. Any patient presenting with uncontrolled infection, other autoimmune disease, pregnancy or lactation was left out. This CDR3 region has 17 residues. V lost 5 bases, J lost 2 bases, and 12 bases stayed unmatched. Per the germline V gene, CDR1 is SGHVS and CDR2 is FNYEAQ. As for this clonotype: Its antigen is not known.

The clonotype originates from a woman under 30 with Graves' hyperthyroidism. Specimen: blood. This chain connects TRBV7-6 to TRBJ1-5; 7 nucleotides line up with TRBD1. The CDR3 sequence is CASSLYHRGGGNQPQHF. CDR3 DNA sequence: TGTGCCAGCAGCCTATATCACAGGGGAGGGGGCAATCAGCCCCAGCATTTT.